Described below is a single T cell receptor beta chain sequence and its context. RNA, at about 0.45 to 1 ug, was reverse transcribed with random hexamers. By means of immunoSEQ multiplex PCR, TCR beta CDR3 spanning 54 Vbeta and 13 Jbeta underwent amplification. One entry per CDR3 protein results from TCRdb running MiXCR on the immunoSEQ multiplex PCR reads. The data hold a few hundred thousand distinct CDR3 sequences, with 70% to 90% observed a single time. V was cut by 4 bases and J by 6 bases, with 19 bases left in between. The CDR3 loop spans 16 amino acids. This record belongs to a study of CD8 T cells in Susac syndrome. TCR beta was sequenced from blood CD8+ and CD4+ T cells. Through negative isolation, CD4+ and CD8+ T cells were obtained, while TEMRA cells were enriched using FACS.

V is TRBV12-3 or TRBV12-4 and J is TRBJ2-1; possible D gene TRBD2, 6 bases. The TCR comes from a human donor with multiple sclerosis. Sequenced input: CD8+ T cells from PBMCs. In DNA, the CDR3 is TGTGCCAGCAGTTCCTCGACTAGGCCTGTCTCCAATGAGCAGTTCTTC. Its protein is CASSSSTRPVSNEQFF.